This T cell receptor (beta chain) was documented in a study of cytomegalovirus exposure and HLA in healthy donors. Study-wide points: Later work found that TCR association rates differed between HLA loci; DRB1 had the most and HLA-C the fewest. A link between a missense DCLRE1C variant and TCR beta V- and J-gene trimming emerged from a later analysis.

Turning to this clone: Its specificity is unknown.

CDR3 length equals 15 residues. Germline V gene lookup returns CDR1 LNHDA and CDR2 SQIVND (reference sequence). J gave up 5 bases and V 5 bases, and 8 bases lay outside the gene matches. 60 Vbeta and 13 Jbeta primers were used in PCR. The method was immunoSEQ multiplex PCR; TCRdb's version includes in-frame clones alone and lacks a portion of them. Of around 100,000 clones listed, 60% to 75% are singletons. This receptor was taken from a man aged 35 to 55 in good health and CMV-seropositive. The sequenced sample was PBMCs. The V and J genes are TRBV19 and TRBJ2-1; 8 bases line up with TRBD1. As DNA, the CDR3 is TGTGCCAGTAGTGCCTCGACAGGGGTCCACAATGAGCAGTTCTTC. Encoded protein: CASSASTGVHNEQFF.